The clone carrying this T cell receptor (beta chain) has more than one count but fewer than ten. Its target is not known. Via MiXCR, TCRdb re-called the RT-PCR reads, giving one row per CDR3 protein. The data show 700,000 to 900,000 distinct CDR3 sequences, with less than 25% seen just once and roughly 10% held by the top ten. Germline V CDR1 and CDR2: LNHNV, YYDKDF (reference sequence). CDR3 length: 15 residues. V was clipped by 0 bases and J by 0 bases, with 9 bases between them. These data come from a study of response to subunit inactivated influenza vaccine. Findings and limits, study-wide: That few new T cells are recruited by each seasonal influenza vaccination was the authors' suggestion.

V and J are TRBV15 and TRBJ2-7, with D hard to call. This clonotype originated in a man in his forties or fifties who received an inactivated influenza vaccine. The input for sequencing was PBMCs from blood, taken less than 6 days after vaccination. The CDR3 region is CATSREPRPSYEQYF. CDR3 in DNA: TGTGCCACCAGCAGAGAACCCAGGCCCTCCTACGAGCAGTACTTC.